Below, 2 T cell receptor beta chains from the same sample are listed, as sequenced in a study of CD8 T cells in Susac syndrome. With random hexamers, reverse transcription was performed on about 0.45 to 1 ug of RNA. TCRdb re-analysed the immunoSEQ multiplex PCR reads in MiXCR, keeping a single row per CDR3 protein. The sample lists 150,000 to 200,000 distinct CDR3 sequences; 93% were seen once. Material for sequencing was CD4+ T cells from PBMCs. The source of these receptors is a human donor in good health.

V gene TRBV5-6 combines with J gene TRBJ2-4; maybe TRBD1 (5 bases). Trimming took off 0 bases at V and 4 bases at J, with 5 bases between the two ends. The CDR3 covers 13 residues. The germline gives CDR1 SGHDT, CDR2 YYEEEE. The CDR3 here is CASSLAGKNIQYF. DNA of the CDR3: TGTGCCAGCAGCTTGGCAGGGAAAAACATTCAGTACTTC.

This chain connects TRBV19 to TRBJ1-1, with 7 bases matching TRBD1. From germline, CDR1 is LNHDA and CDR2 SQIVND (reference sequence). The V and J ends lost 10 bases and 2 bases, in that order; junction bases with no gene match: 16. This CDR3 is built from 16 residues. In DNA form, the CDR3 reads TGTGCCACCCGTTCCCAAGGGGGCCAAACCAACACTGAAGCTTTCTTT. Its protein is CATRSQGGQTNTEAFF.